These 21 T cell receptor beta chains share one sample of origin, sequenced in a study of molecular identifiers for immune sequencing clone quantification. MiXCR was run by TCRdb on the PCR reads, yielding one entry per CDR3 protein. This table has 79,000 or so distinct CDR3 sequences, 20% to 30% appearing once. Sequencing used naive CD8+ T cells from blood, with Jurkat cell RNA spiked in. Subset defined: FACS-sorted CD8+CD4-CCR7+CD45RA+ naive T cells. These receptors were taken from a human donor in good health. Some libraries in this study had Jurkat cell RNA spiked in.

V gene TRBV9 combines with J gene TRBJ2-7, with a tentative D call TRBD2 (6 bases). Germline-derived CDR1 and CDR2 are SGDLS and YYNGEE. The V and J ends lost 4 bases and 6 bases respectively, with 17 bases between them. CDR3 length: 14 residues. CDR3 in DNA: TGTGCCAGCAGCCTCCGGGACTTCTGGGGCGAGCAGTACTTC. Protein product: CASSLRDFWGEQYF.

V and J are TRBV6-6 and TRBJ1-5; D might be TRBD1 (5 bases). Trimming cost V 0 bases and J 2 bases, with 8 bases left between them. Germline V gives CDR1 MNHNY, CDR2 SVGAGI (reference sequence). The CDR3 consists of 15 residues. DNA of the CDR3: TGTGCCAGCAGTTACTCGAGCAGGGGCAATCAGCCCCAGCATTTT. Translation: CASSYSSRGNQPQHF.

The CDR3 DNA reads as TGTGCCAGTAGTATAATCTTTGGAGGCGGGGGGTACTCCTACGAGCAGTACTTC. Encoded protein: CASSIIFGGGGYSYEQYF. The chain combines TRBV19 with TRBJ2-7; TRBD2 matches at 8 bases. The V segment lost 2 bases and the J segment 0 bases; nucleotides outside the gene matches: 12. Germline V gene data show CDR1 as LNHDA and CDR2 as SQIVND (reference sequence). CDR3 length: 18 residues.

This rearrangement joins TRBV29-1 to TRBJ2-5; 9 bases fit TRBD2. The germline CDR1 and CDR2 sequences are SQVTM and ANQGSEA. The CDR3 is 18 residues long. V lost 5 bases to trimming and J lost 3 bases; unmatched junction nucleotides: 19. The CDR3 DNA is TGCAGCGTTCCTCCCTCGGGGCGGGAGGGCCCACGGAAAGAGACCCAGTACTTC. This sequence encodes CSVPPSGREGPRKETQYF.

This clonotype has just a few counts. The rearrangement joins TRBV19 to TRBJ1-3; maybe TRBD1 (6 bases). CDR3 length: 17 amino acids. V dropped 3 bases and J dropped 0 bases, with 15 bases sitting between them. Germline CDR1 and CDR2: LNHDA and SQIVND (reference sequence). Here the CDR3 reads CASSILFRTVSGNTIYF. The CDR3 region has the DNA TGTGCCAGTAGTATTCTTTTCCGGACAGTCTCTGGAAACACCATATATTTT.

This clonotype has only a few counts. The chain uses TRBV10-1 and TRBJ2-2, with D perhaps matching TRBD1 or TRBD2 (5 bases each). From germline, CDR1 is WNHNN and CDR2 SYGVQD (reference sequence). The CDR3 runs 15 residues. The V gene lost 6 bases and the J gene lost 8 bases, with 19 bases spanning the gap. The CDR3 region has the DNA TGCGCCAGCAGGGGGGAAAGACTTATGACAGGGGAGCTGTTTTTT. Translation gives CASRGERLMTGELFF.

This chain joins TRBV7-9 and TRBJ1-1, with a weak D call TRBD1 (6 bases). V was cut by 1 base and J by 1 base, with 13 bases left in between. Looked up from germline, CDR1 is SEHNR and CDR2 is FQNEAQ (reference sequence). The CDR3 totals 16 residues. The CDR3 is CASSLGGAKENTEAFF. In nucleotides, the CDR3 is TGTGCCAGCAGCTTAGGGGGGGCGAAAGAGAACACTGAAGCTTTCTTT. Supplemented by reference TRBV7-9 and TRBJ1-1, the full variable domain reads DTGVSQNPRHKITKRGQNVTFRCDPISEHNRLYWYRQTLGQGPEFLTYFQNEAQLEKSRLLSDRFSAERPKGSFSTLEIQRTEQGDSAMYLCASSLGGAKENTEAFFGQGTRLTVV.

There are a few counts of this clonotype. This chain uses TRBV19 with TRBJ1-1; weak D call: TRBD1 (5 bases). With 5 bases removed from V and 3 bases from J, the gap between germline ends came to 7 bases. CDR1 and CDR2 (germline): LNHDA, SQIVND (reference sequence). The CDR3 is 12 residues long. The CDR3 sequence: CASSQGHTEAFF. In DNA form, the CDR3 reads TGTGCCAGTAGTCAGGGCCACACTGAAGCTTTCTTT. The complete variable domain, with remaining parts taken from reference TRBV19 and TRBJ1-1, reads DGGITQSPKYLFRKEGQNVTLSCEQNLNHDAMYWYRQDPGQGLRLIYYSQIVNDFQKGDIAEGYSVSREKKESFPLTVTSAQKNPTAFYLCASSQGHTEAFFGQGTRLTVV.

In this sample, this clonotype turned up many times. The CDR3: CAWSLGNQETQYF. In DNA, the CDR3 is TGTGCCTGGAGTTTGGGCAACCAAGAGACCCAGTACTTC. J is TRBJ2-5 and V is TRBV30; D unclear. Germline values: CDR1 GTSNPN, CDR2 SVGIG (reference sequence). CDR3 length: 13 amino acids. V lost 2 bases and J 0 bases, leaving 7 bases between the germline ends.

To note about this clonotype: A read error is possible here, since a much larger clone lies one base away. CDR3 residues: CASSPKFARIGEDTEAFF. The CDR3 region has the DNA TGCGCCAGCAGCCCAAAATTCGCCAGGATTGGGGAGGACACTGAAGCTTTCTTT. The V gene is TRBV5-1, the J gene TRBJ1-1; D is ambiguous. The ends were cut back, 4 bases at V and 3 bases at J, with 25 bases in the middle. CDR3 length: 18 residues. CDR1 and CDR2 from the germline V gene are SGHRS and YFSETQ.

This clonotype was detected ten times or more. V usage is TRBV6-1 and J usage is TRBJ1-5, with 9 bases identical to TRBD1. This CDR3 comprises 17 residues. In germline, CDR1 is MNHNS, CDR2 SASEGT. V lost 8 bases and J lost 0; bases outside the gene matches: 11. The DNA of the CDR3 is TGTGCCAGCTTCACGGACAGGGGCCGTTATAGCAATCAGCCCCAGCATTTT. Protein: CASFTDRGRYSNQPQHF.

At least ten counts were recorded for this clonotype. CDR3 DNA: TGTGCCAGCGGAAGACTAGCGGGACAGTACAATGAGCAGTTCTTC. It yields the protein CASGRLAGQYNEQFF. The V call is TRBV6-1, the J call TRBJ2-1; 11 nucleotides line up with TRBD2. The CDR3 contains 15 residues. CDR1 MNHNS and CDR2 SASEGT come from the germline V gene. V lost 8 bases to trimming and J lost 4 bases; unmatched junction nucleotides: 7.

This clonotype turned up a few times. One junction end disagrees with the germline gene, perhaps due to a read error. The chain combines TRBV4-3 with TRBJ2-5; 8 bases line up with TRBD1. Germline CDR1 and CDR2: LGHNA and YSLEER. This CDR3 is 19 amino acids long. CDR3 amino acids: CASSQERIDRDRHQVTQYF. CDR3 DNA: TGCGCCAGCAGCCAAGAAAGGATAGATCGGGACAGGCACCAAGTGACCCAGTACTTC.

This clonotype came up many times. The chain recombines TRBV24-1 with TRBJ2-7; D uncertain. V dropped 3 bases and J dropped 2 bases, with 7 bases sitting between them. Per the germline V gene, CDR1 is KGHDR and CDR2 is SFDVKD. The CDR3 is made up of 13 amino acids. CDR3 sequence reads: CATSDAEAYEQYF. DNA of the CDR3: TGTGCCACCAGTGATGCAGAAGCCTACGAGCAGTACTTC.

This clonotype has a count of ten or more. The chain combines TRBV28 with TRBJ2-7, with unresolved D. Deletions cut 3 bases from V and 0 bases from J, with 6 bases between. This CDR3 comprises 13 residues. Germline V gene sequence: CDR1 MDHEN, CDR2 SYDVKM. The CDR3 reads CASSLVISYEQYF. Here the CDR3 DNA reads TGTGCCAGCAGTTTGGTGATCTCCTACGAGCAGTACTTC.

This chain connects TRBV28 to TRBJ2-1; TRBD2 matches 8 bases. The V gene's germline CDR1 is MDHEN and CDR2 SYDVKM. The junction had 8 bases not matched to a gene; V was cut back by 7 bases and J by 6 bases. This CDR3 is 14 amino acids long. The CDR3 nucleotides read TGTGCCAGCACCACTAGCGGAGCGGGCAATGAGCAGTTCTTC. Protein product: CASTTSGAGNEQFF. The entire variable domain, with the rest obtained from reference TRBV28 and TRBJ2-1, is as follows: DVKVTQSSRYLVKRTGEKVFLECVQDMDHENMFWYRQDPGLGLRLIYFSYDVKMKEKGDIPEGYSVSREKKERFSLILESASTNQTSMYLCASTTSGAGNEQFFGPGTRLTVL.

DNA of the CDR3: TGCGCCAGCAGCCAAGATCCCCCTACAGGGTGGGTCTCCTACGAGCAGTACTTC. Its translation is CASSQDPPTGWVSYEQYF. V gene TRBV4-1 combines with J gene TRBJ2-7; perhaps TRBD1 as D (6 bases). Germline V CDR1 and CDR2: MGHRA, YSYEKL. Between the trimmed V and J ends, which lost 0 bases and 0 bases, there was a span of 18 bases. The CDR3 length is 18 residues.

This clonotype has a count of ten or more. The rearrangement joins TRBV5-1 to TRBJ2-3; 9 nucleotides agree with TRBD2. This CDR3 is 16 amino acids long. Per the germline V gene, CDR1 is SGHRS and CDR2 is YFSETQ. With 7 bases clipped from V and 4 bases from J, the junction kept 13 bases outside the gene matches. CDR3 protein: CASPNPAAGGSDTQYF. The CDR3 nucleotides are TGCGCCAGCCCTAATCCGGCAGCGGGGGGATCAGATACGCAGTATTTT. Together with reference TRBV5-1 and TRBJ2-3, the CDR3 gives the full variable domain: KAGVTQTPRYLIKTRGQQVTLSCSPISGHRSVSWYQQTPGQGLQFLFEYFSETQRNKGNFPGRFSGRQFSNSRSEMNVSTLELGDSALYLCASPNPAAGGSDTQYFGPGTRLTVL.

This clonotype was observed a few times. CDR3 amino acids: CASAGTSAYNEQFF. The CDR3 nucleotides are TGTGCCAGTGCCGGGACTAGCGCTTACAATGAGCAGTTCTTC. The genes are TRBV19 and TRBJ2-1, with 10 bases fitting TRBD2. Per the germline V gene, CDR1 is LNHDA and CDR2 is SQIVND (reference sequence). With 8 bases clipped from V and 4 bases from J, the junction kept 5 bases outside the gene matches. CDR3 size: 14 residues.

On this clonotype itself: This may stem from a read error, because a much larger clone lies one nucleotide away. This chain joins TRBV28 and TRBJ2-3, with 8 positions matching TRBD1. Losses at the gene ends were 6 bases for V and 1 base for J; bases not matched to a gene: 3. Looked up from germline, CDR1 is MDHEN and CDR2 is SYDVKM. There are 14 residues in the CDR3. The CDR3 sequence is CASRLTGGTDTQYF. CDR3 nucleotide sequence: TGTGCCAGCAGACTGACAGGGGGCACAGATACGCAGTATTTT.

This clonotype was seen ten or more times. The chain recombines TRBV4-3 with TRBJ1-6, with D maybe TRBD1 (6 bases). CDR3 length equals 20 residues. Germline CDR1 LGHNA, CDR2 YSLEER. The germline V and J ends were trimmed by 2 bases and 0 bases, with 20 bases remaining between them. The CDR3 spells CASSQNIQGISLSYNSPLHF. DNA of the CDR3: TGCGCCAGCAGCCAAAACATACAGGGTATATCCCTCTCCTATAATTCACCCCTCCACTTT.